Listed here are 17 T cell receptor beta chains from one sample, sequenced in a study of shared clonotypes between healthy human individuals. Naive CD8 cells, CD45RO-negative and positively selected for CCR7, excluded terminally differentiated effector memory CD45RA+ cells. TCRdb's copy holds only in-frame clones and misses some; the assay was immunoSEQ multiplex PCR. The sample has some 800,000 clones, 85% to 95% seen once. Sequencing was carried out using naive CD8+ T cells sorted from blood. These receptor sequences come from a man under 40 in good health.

This chain's CDR3 is CASSLGAPGDEQYF. The CDR3 region has the DNA TGCGCCAGCAGCTTGGGGGCCCCAGGTGACGAGCAGTACTTC. The chain combines TRBV5-1 with TRBJ2-7; no definite D call. The germline V and J ends were trimmed by 0 bases and 5 bases, with 12 bases remaining between them. Germline-derived CDR1 and CDR2 are SGHRS and YFSETQ. This CDR3 is built from 14 residues.

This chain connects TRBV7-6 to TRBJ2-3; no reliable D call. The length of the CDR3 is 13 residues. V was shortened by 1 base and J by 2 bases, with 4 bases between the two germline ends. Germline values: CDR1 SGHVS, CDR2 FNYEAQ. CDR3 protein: CASSLGYTDTQYF. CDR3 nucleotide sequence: TGTGCCAGCAGCTTAGGGTACACAGATACGCAGTATTTT. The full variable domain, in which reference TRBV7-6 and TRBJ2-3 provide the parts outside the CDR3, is GAGVSQSPRYKVTKRGQDVALRCDPISGHVSLYWYRQALGQGPEFLTYFNYEAQQDKSGLPNDRFSAERPEGSISTLTIQRTEQRDSAMYRCASSLGYTDTQYFGPGTRLTVL.

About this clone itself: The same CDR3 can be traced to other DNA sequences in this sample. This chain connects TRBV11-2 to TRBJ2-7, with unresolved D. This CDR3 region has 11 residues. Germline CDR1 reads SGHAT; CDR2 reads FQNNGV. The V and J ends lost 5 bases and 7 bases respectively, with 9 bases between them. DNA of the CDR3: TGTGCCAGCAGCCCCTCAGGAGAGCAGTACTTC. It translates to CASSPSGEQYF.

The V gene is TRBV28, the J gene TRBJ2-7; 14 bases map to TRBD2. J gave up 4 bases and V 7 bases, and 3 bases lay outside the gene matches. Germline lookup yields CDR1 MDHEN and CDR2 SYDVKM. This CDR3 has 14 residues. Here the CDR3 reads CASNRLAGGYEQYF. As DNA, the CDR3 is TGTGCCAGCAATCGACTAGCGGGAGGGTACGAGCAGTACTTC.

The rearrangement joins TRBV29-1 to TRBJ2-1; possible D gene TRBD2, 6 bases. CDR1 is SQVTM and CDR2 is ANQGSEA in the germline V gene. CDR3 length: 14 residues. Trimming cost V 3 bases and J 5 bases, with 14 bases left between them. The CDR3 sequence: CSVDWWREHNEQFF. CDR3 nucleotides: TGCAGCGTTGACTGGTGGCGGGAACACAATGAGCAGTTCTTC.

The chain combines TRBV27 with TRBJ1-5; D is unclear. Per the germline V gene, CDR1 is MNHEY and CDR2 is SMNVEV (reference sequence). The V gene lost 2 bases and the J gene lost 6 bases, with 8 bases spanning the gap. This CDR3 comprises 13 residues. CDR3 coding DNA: TGTGCCAGCAGTTTACGGGGTCCTCAGCCCCAGCATTTT. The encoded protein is CASSLRGPQPQHF.

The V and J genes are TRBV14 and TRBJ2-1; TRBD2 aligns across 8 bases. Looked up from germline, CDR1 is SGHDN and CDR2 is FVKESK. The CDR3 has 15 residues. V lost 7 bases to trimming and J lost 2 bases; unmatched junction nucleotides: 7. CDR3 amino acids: CASTRSGTPYNEQFF. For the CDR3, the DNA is TGTGCCAGCACCCGTAGCGGGACCCCCTACAATGAGCAGTTCTTC. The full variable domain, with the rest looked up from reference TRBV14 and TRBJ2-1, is EAGVTQFPSHSVIEKGQTVTLRCDPISGHDNLYWYRRVMGKEIKFLLHFVKESKQDESGMPNNRFLAERTGGTYSTLKVQPAELEDSGVYFCASTRSGTPYNEQFFGPGTRLTVL.

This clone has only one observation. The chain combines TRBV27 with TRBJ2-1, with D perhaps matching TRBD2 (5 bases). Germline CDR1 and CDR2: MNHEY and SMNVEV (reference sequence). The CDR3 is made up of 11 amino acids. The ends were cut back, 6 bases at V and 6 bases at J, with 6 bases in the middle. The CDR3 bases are TGTGCCAGCAGCGGAGGCAATGAGCAGTTCTTC. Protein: CASSGGNEQFF.

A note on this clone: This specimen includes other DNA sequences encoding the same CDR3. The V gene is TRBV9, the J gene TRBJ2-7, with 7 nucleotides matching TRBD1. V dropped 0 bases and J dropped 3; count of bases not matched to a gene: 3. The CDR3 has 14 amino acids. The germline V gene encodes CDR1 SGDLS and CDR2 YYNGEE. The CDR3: CASSVGAGGYEQYF. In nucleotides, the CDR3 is TGTGCCAGCAGCGTAGGGGCAGGGGGCTACGAGCAGTACTTC.

The CDR3: CASSYRVDSTDTQYF. For the CDR3, the DNA is TGTGCCAGCAGCTATCGAGTTGATAGCACAGATACGCAGTATTTT. This chain connects TRBV7-9 to TRBJ2-3; D is uncertain. CDR3 length: 15 residues. Trimming took off 4 bases at V and 0 bases at J, with 11 bases between the two ends. Germline CDR1 and CDR2: SEHNR and FQNEAQ (reference sequence).

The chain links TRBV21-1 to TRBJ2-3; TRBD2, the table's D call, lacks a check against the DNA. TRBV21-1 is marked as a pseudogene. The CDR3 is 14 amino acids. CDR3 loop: CASSKVRPGDTQYF. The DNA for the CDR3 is TGTGCCAGCAGCAAAGTTAGACCGGGAGATACGCAGTATTTT.

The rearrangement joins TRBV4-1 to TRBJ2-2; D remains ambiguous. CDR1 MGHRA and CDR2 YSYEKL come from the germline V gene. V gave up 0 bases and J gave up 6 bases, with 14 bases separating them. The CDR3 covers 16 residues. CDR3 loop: CASSQDYYFNPGELFF. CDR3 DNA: TGCGCCAGCAGCCAAGATTACTACTTTAACCCCGGGGAGCTGTTTTTT.

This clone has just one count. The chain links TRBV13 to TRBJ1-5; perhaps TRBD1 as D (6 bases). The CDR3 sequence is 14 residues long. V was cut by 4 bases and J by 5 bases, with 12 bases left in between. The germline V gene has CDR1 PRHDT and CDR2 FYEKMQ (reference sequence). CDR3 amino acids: CASSSGRGDQPQHF. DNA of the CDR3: TGTGCCAGCAGCTCAGGCAGGGGAGATCAGCCCCAGCATTTT.

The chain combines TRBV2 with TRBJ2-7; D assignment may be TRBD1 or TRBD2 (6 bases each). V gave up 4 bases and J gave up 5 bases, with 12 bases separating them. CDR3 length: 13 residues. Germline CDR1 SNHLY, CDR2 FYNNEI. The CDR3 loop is CASSGGAGNEQYF. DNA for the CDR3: TGTGCCAGCAGTGGGGGGGCAGGGAACGAGCAGTACTTC.

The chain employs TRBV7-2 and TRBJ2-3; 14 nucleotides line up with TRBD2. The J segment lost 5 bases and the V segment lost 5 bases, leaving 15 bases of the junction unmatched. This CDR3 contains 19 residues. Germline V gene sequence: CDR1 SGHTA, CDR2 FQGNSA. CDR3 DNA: TGTGCCAGCAGCATACCGGGACTAGCGGGAGTGGGGCTGGGAGATACGCAGTATTTT. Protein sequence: CASSIPGLAGVGLGDTQYF.

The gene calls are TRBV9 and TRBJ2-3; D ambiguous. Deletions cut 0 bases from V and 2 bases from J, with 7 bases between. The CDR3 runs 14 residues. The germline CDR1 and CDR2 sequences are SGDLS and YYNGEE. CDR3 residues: CASSVGGFTDTQYF. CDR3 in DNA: TGTGCCAGCAGCGTAGGAGGTTTCACAGATACGCAGTATTTT.

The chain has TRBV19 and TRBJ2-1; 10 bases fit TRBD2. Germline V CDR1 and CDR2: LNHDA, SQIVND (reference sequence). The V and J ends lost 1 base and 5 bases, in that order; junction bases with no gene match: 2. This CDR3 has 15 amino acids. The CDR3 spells CASSIALAGDNEQFF. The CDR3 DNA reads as TGTGCCAGTAGTATAGCTCTAGCGGGAGACAATGAGCAGTTCTTC.